One sample yielded the 21 T cell receptor beta chains listed below, sequenced in a study of regulatory T cells in long-lasting Graves disease. Researchers made TCR beta libraries by using iRepertoire HTBI primers and running Arm-PCR on CDR3 regions. TCRdb re-called the multiplex PCR reads through MiXCR, storing one row per CDR3 protein. Of 600,000 to 850,000 distinct CDR3 sequences in the sample, 25% to 30% were seen once. Documented time point: persistent/refractory GD, antithyroid drugs over 5 years with positive TRAb. PBMC-extracted RNA yielded the TCR library. The material sequenced was peripheral blood mononuclear cells (PBMCs), taken when the disease was refractory, from a patient treated with antithyroid drugs. The source is a female donor with Graves disease.

V is TRBV12-3 or TRBV12-4 and J is TRBJ1-1, with D tentatively TRBD1 (6 bases). The CDR3 length is 15 residues. Trimming removed 5 bases at V and 3 bases at J, with 16 bases between. For the CDR3, the DNA is TGTGCCAGCAGTCGGAGGGGGGCCCAGGACACTGAAGCTTTCTTT. Translating gives CASSRRGAQDTEAFF.

This chain uses TRBV2 with TRBJ2-2; 9 bases agree with TRBD1. The CDR3 spans 18 residues. The trim removed 6 bases at V and 1 base at J, leaving 12 bases unmatched. In germline, CDR1 is SNHLY, CDR2 FYNNEI. The CDR3 spells CASSRDRDIRENTGELFF. CDR3 sequence (DNA): TGTGCCAGCAGCCGGGACAGGGACATTAGGGAGAACACCGGGGAGCTGTTTTTT.

This chain connects TRBV6-1 to TRBJ1-5, with D possibly TRBD1 on 5 matching bases. The CDR3 length is 16 residues. Trimming removed 3 bases at V and 4 bases at J, with 16 bases between. Germline CDR1 is MNHNS and CDR2 is SASEGT. In nucleotides, the CDR3 is TGTGCCAGCAGTGACGGAGTCAGGGAGGGAAATCAGCCCCAGCATTTT. It specifies CASSDGVREGNQPQHF.

The chain has TRBV13 and TRBJ1-2; 7 positions match TRBD1. CDR1 and CDR2 from the germline V gene are PRHDT and FYEKMQ (reference sequence). Trimming took 5 bases from V and 4 from J; bases not matched to a gene: 13. There are 16 residues in the CDR3. In nucleotides, the CDR3 is TGTGCCAGCAGCCCATGGGACAGTCTGTCCCTCTATGGCTACACCTTC. It codes for CASSPWDSLSLYGYTF.

This clonotype was counted ten times or more. The chain is built from TRBV27 and TRBJ1-1; D perhaps matches TRBD1 (6 bases). Germline-derived CDR1 and CDR2 are MNHEY and SMNVEV (reference sequence). This CDR3 contains 14 residues. V was pared by 2 bases and J by 5 bases, with 12 bases between. CDR3 sequence: CASSLGTRGTEAFF. Here the CDR3 DNA reads TGTGCCAGCAGTTTAGGGACAAGAGGGACTGAAGCTTTCTTT.

This clonotype has just a few counts. The chain recombines TRBV20-1 with TRBJ2-7; 14 bases align to TRBD2. Germline V CDR1 and CDR2: DFQATT, SNEGSKA (reference sequence). The CDR3 has 15 residues. V lost 3 bases, J lost 7 bases, and 8 bases stayed unmatched. The CDR3 protein is CSASVTTSGRGEQYF. Here the CDR3 DNA reads TGCAGTGCTAGCGTAACGACTAGCGGGAGGGGTGAGCAGTACTTC.

Note on this clonotype: This could be a read error, since a much larger clone is one nucleotide away. The missing conserved phenylalanine or tryptophan at the end of this CDR3 makes a read error likely. The chain joins TRBV6-1 to TRBJ1-2; 8 nucleotides align to TRBD1. CDR3 length: 13 residues. Trimming at V came to 7 bases and at J to 6 bases, leaving 7 bases not matched to a gene. Germline V lookup: CDR1 MNHNS, CDR2 SASEGT. The CDR3 sequence: CASTMDRVDGYTS. CDR3 coding DNA: TGTGCCAGCACAATGGACAGGGTTGATGGCTACACCTCC.

This clonotype came up once. V usage is TRBV9 and J usage is TRBJ1-1; no reliable D call. V was clipped by 4 bases and J by 3 bases, with 10 bases between them. This CDR3 is built from 13 residues. Germline loops: CDR1 SGDLS, CDR2 YYNGEE. In nucleotides, the CDR3 is TGTGCCAGCAGCCTCACTCCGGACACTGAAGCTTTCTTT. This gives the protein CASSLTPDTEAFF.

This clonotype was picked up a small number of times. The genes are TRBV5-1 and TRBJ1-2; a weak D match, TRBD1 (6 bases). This CDR3 has 15 amino acids. V gave up 3 bases and J gave up 0 bases, with 12 bases separating them. From germline, CDR1 is SGHRS and CDR2 YFSETQ. CDR3 DNA sequence: TGCGCCAGCAGCTCGGGACACCCAGCTAACTATGGCTACACCTTC. Amino acid sequence: CASSSGHPANYGYTF.

The chain couples TRBV28 to TRBJ2-7; 8 bases fit TRBD1. Germline V gene lookup returns CDR1 MDHEN and CDR2 SYDVKM. The CDR3 totals 14 residues. J was trimmed by 3 bases and V by 7 bases; bases with no gene match: 8. CDR3 DNA sequence: TGTGCCAGCAAAACAGGGGGGCCTATCTACGAGCAGTACTTC. It codes for CASKTGGPIYEQYF.

This clonotype has at least ten counts. The chain combines TRBV2 with TRBJ2-7, with 7 positions matching TRBD1. This CDR3 has 14 residues. CDR1 SNHLY and CDR2 FYNNEI come from the germline V gene. V lost 10 bases, J lost 2 bases, and 11 bases stayed unmatched. CDR3 amino acids: CATGRAGGTYEQYF. The CDR3 DNA sequence: TGTGCCACCGGGCGGGCAGGGGGTACCTACGAGCAGTACTTC. The whole variable domain, remainder taken from reference TRBV2 and TRBJ2-7, is EPEVTQTPSHQVTQMGQEVILRCVPISNHLYFYWYRQILGQKVEFLVSFYNNEISEKSEIFDDQFSVERPDGSNFTLKIRSTKLEDSAMYFCATGRAGGTYEQYFGPGTRLTVT.

This clonotype appeared once. The V call is TRBV28, the J call TRBJ1-2; D unresolved. This CDR3 region has 13 residues. The V gene lost 10 bases and the J gene lost 4 bases, with 16 bases spanning the gap. Per the germline V gene, CDR1 is MDHEN and CDR2 is SYDVKM. CDR3 residues: CATEEGGLYGYTF. The CDR3 DNA sequence: TGTGCCACGGAGGAGGGAGGGCTCTATGGCTACACCTTC.

The table lists this clonotype with a few counts. The V call is TRBV28, the J call TRBJ1-1, with D possibly matching TRBD1 (6 bases). Between the trimmed V and J ends, which lost 5 bases and 11 bases, there was a span of 12 bases. The CDR3 has 11 amino acids. Germline assignment: CDR1 MDHEN and CDR2 SYDVKM. The CDR3 nucleotides are TGTGCCAGCAGTACCGGGGGCAAGGCTTTCTTT. The encoded protein is CASSTGGKAFF. Using reference TRBV28 and TRBJ1-1 for the parts outside the CDR3, the full variable domain is DVKVTQSSRYLVKRTGEKVFLECVQDMDHENMFWYRQDPGLGLRLIYFSYDVKMKEKGDIPEGYSVSREKKERFSLILESASTNQTSMYLCASSTGGKAFFGQGTRLTVV.

The genes are TRBV29-1 and TRBJ1-1, with a possible D match to TRBD1 (6 bases). The CDR3 length is 15 residues. Germline CDR1 SQVTM, CDR2 ANQGSEA. The ends were cut back, 0 bases at V and 3 bases at J, with 14 bases in the middle. CDR3 sequence (DNA): TGCAGCGTTGAAGACCCCCAGGGGCTGCACACTGAAGCTTTCTTT. As protein: CSVEDPQGLHTEAFF.

The V call is TRBV20-1, the J call TRBJ1-1, with a possible D match to TRBD1 (5 bases). CDR3 length: 13 residues. Deletions cut 3 bases from V and 10 bases from J, with 18 bases between. Germline CDR1 is DFQATT and CDR2 is SNEGSKA (reference sequence). CDR3 sequence (DNA): TGCAGTGCTAGGGATTCCCTATTGGGGGGAGCTTTCTTT. Amino acids: CSARDSLLGGAFF.

J is TRBJ1-1 and V is TRBV20-1; D perhaps matches TRBD1 (6 bases). Per germline, CDR1 DFQATT and CDR2 SNEGSKA (reference sequence). With 4 bases removed from V and 5 bases from J, the gap between germline ends came to 23 bases. The CDR3 totals 16 residues. The CDR3 region is CSATPVTGGVWTEAFF. The CDR3 region has the DNA TGCAGTGCTACCCCCGTGACGGGGGGCGTATGGACTGAAGCTTTCTTT.

This chain connects TRBV3-1 to TRBJ2-1; D unclear. The CDR3 has 15 amino acids. V was trimmed by 1 base and J by 4 bases, leaving 11 bases between them. Germline-derived CDR1 and CDR2 are LGHDT and YNNKEL (reference sequence). In nucleotides, the CDR3 is TGTGCCAGCAGCCAAGTACACGGACCGTACAATGAGCAGTTCTTC. Amino acids: CASSQVHGPYNEQFF.

This clonotype has more than one count but fewer than ten. This chain joins TRBV6-5 and TRBJ1-1, with 9 nucleotides matching TRBD1. The germline CDR1 and CDR2 sequences are MNHEY and SVGAGI. CDR3 length equals 16 residues. With 4 bases clipped from V and 4 bases from J, the junction kept 10 bases outside the gene matches. The DNA of the CDR3 is TGTGCCAGCAGTTCGAGGGACAGGGCAGTGGGCACTGAAGCTTTCTTT. Amino acid sequence: CASSSRDRAVGTEAFF.

V gene TRBV6-1 combines with J gene TRBJ2-7, with TRBD2 matching 14 bases. Per germline, CDR1 MNHNS and CDR2 SASEGT. V shed 6 bases, J shed 5 bases, and the junction held 6 bases outside the gene matches. The length of the CDR3 is 15 residues. In DNA form, the CDR3 reads TGTGCCAGCAGGGCGGGACTAGCGGGAGTCCACGAGCAGTACTTC. Translation gives CASRAGLAGVHEQYF.

This clonotype has more than one count but fewer than ten. The chain recombines TRBV3-1 with TRBJ1-2; D unresolved. The CDR3 has 14 amino acids. CDR1 is LGHDT, CDR2 YNNKEL, per germline (reference sequence). Trimming stripped 4 bases from V and 4 bases from J, with 13 bases between. Here the CDR3 DNA reads TGTGCCAGCAGCCCAGAAGGAAGGTCCTATGGCTACACCTTC. Translated: CASSPEGRSYGYTF.

This rearrangement joins TRBV9 to TRBJ2-5, with D unresolved. The CDR3 length is 13 residues. V lost 0 bases and J lost 5, with 8 bases in between. Germline V gives CDR1 SGDLS, CDR2 YYNGEE. This chain's CDR3 is CASSVATWETQYF. The CDR3 DNA follows: TGTGCCAGCAGCGTAGCTACGTGGGAGACCCAGTACTTC.